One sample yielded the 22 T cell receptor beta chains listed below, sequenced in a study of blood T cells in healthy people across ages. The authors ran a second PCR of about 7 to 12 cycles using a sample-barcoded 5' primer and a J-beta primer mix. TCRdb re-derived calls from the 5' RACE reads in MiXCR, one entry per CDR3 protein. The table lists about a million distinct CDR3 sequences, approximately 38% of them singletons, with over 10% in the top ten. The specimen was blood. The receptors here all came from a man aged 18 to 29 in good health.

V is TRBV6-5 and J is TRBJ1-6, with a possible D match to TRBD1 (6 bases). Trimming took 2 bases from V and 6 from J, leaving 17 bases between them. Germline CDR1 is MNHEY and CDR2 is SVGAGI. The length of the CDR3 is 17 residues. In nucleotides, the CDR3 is TGTGCCAGCAGTTACCCTCAAGACCAGGGGAGTAATTCACCCCTCCACTTT. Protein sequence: CASSYPQDQGSNSPLHF.

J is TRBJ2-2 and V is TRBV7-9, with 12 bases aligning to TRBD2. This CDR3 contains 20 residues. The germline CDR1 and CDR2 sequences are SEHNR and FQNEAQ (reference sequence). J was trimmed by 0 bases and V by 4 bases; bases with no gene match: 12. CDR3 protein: CASSYKVGLAGIANTGELFF. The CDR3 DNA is TGTGCCAGCAGCTACAAAGTCGGACTAGCGGGGATCGCGAACACCGGGGAGCTGTTTTTT.

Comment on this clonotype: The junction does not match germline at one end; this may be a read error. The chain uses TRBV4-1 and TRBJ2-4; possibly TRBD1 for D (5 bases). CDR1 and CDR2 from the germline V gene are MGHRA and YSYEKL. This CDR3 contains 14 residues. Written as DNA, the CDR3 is TGCGCCAGCAGCCCCACGGACATAAAAAACAGTCAGTACTTC. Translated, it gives CASSPTDIKNSQYF.

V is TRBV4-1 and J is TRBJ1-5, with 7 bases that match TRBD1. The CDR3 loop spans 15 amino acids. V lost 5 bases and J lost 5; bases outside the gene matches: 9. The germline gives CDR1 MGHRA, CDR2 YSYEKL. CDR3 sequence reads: CASSWTGDSDQPQHF. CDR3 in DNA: TGCGCCAGCAGCTGGACCGGGGACAGCGATCAGCCCCAGCATTTT.

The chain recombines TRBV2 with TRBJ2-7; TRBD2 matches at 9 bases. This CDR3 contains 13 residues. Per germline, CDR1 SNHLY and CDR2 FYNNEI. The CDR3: CASLAGTYNEQYF. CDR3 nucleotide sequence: TGTGCTAGTCTAGCGGGGACTTACAATGAGCAGTACTTC.

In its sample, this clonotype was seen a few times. The CDR3 sequence: CASSLADGASTDTQYF. The CDR3 region has the DNA TGTGCCAGCAGTTTAGCGGACGGCGCTAGCACAGATACGCAGTATTTT. The gene calls are TRBV12-3 or TRBV12-4 and TRBJ2-3; D unresolved. The CDR3 consists of 16 residues. The V end was cut by 0 bases, the J end by 0 bases, with 10 bases between.

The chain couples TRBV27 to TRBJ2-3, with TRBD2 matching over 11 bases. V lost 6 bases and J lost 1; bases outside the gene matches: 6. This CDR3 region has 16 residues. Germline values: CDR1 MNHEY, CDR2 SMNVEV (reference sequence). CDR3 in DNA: TGTGCCAGCAGCCATCCGGGACTAGCGGGCACAGATACGCAGTATTTT. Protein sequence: CASSHPGLAGTDTQYF.

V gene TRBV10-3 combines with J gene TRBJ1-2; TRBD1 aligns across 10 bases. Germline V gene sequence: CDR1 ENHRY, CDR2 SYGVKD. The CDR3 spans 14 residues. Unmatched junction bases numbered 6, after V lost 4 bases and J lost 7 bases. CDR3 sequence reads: CAISGTGTGAGYTF. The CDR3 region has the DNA TGTGCCATCAGTGGAACCGGGACAGGGGCTGGCTACACCTTC.

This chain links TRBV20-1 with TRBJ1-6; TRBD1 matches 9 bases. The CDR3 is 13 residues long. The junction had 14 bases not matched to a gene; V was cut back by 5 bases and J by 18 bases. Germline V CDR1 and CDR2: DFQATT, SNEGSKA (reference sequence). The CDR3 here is CSARQGVQGAPHF. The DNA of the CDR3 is TGCAGTGCTCGACAGGGGGTCCAAGGGGCCCCCCACTTT.

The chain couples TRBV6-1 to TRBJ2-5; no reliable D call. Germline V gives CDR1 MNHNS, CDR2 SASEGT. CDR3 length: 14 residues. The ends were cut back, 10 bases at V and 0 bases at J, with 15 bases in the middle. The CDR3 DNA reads TGTGCCACCAAATTAGCAGGAAACCAAGAGACCCAGTACTTC. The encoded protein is CATKLAGNQETQYF.

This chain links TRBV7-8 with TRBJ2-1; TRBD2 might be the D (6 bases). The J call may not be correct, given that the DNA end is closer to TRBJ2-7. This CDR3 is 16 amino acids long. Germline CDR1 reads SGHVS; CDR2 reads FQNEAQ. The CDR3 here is CASSLRGGSQYNEQYF. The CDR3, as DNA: TGTGCCAGCAGCCTGCGAGGAGGGTCTCAATACAATGAGCAGTACTTC.

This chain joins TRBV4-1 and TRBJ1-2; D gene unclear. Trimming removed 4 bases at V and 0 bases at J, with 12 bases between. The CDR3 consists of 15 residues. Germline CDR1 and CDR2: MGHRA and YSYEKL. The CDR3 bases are TGCGCCAGCAGCCGAGGTAGGACCTCTAACTATGGCTACACCTTC. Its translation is CASSRGRTSNYGYTF.

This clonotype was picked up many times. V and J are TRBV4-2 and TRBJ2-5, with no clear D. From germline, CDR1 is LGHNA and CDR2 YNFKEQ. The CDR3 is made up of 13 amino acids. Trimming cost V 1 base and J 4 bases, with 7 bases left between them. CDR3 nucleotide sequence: TGTGCCAGCAGCCAAGCCGTAAGAGAGACCCAGTACTTC. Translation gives CASSQAVRETQYF.

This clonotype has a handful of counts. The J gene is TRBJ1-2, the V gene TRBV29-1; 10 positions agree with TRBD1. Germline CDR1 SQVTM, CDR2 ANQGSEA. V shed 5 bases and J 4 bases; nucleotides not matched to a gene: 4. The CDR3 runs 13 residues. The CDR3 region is CSVRDRGFYGYTF. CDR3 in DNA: TGCAGCGTTCGGGACAGGGGATTCTATGGCTACACCTTC.

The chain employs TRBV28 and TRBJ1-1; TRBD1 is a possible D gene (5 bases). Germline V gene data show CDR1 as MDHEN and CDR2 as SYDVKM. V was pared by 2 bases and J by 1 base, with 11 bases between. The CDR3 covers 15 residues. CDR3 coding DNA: TGTGCCAGCAGTTTAGGGGGGTCAAGGAACACTGAAGCTTTCTTT. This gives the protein CASSLGGSRNTEAFF.

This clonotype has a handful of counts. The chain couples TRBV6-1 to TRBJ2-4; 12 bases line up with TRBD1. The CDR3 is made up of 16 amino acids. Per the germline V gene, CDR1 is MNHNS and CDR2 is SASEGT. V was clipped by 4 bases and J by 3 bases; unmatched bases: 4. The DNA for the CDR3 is TGTGCCAGCAGTGCCGGGACAGGGGGCCTCAAAAACATTCAGTACTTC. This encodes CASSAGTGGLKNIQYF.

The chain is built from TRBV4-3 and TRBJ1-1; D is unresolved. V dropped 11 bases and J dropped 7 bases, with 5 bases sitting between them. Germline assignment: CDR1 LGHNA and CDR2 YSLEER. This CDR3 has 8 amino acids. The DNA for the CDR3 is TGCGCCCCCGATGAAGCTTTCTTT. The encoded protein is CAPDEAFF.

The CDR3 sequence: CSVRTGRETQYF. DNA for the CDR3: TGCAGCGTTAGGACAGGGCGAGAGACCCAGTACTTC. The chain uses TRBV29-1 and TRBJ2-5, with 8 bases aligning to TRBD1. The germline CDR1 and CDR2 sequences are SQVTM and ANQGSEA. The J segment lost 4 bases and the V segment lost 5 bases, leaving 3 bases of the junction unmatched. This CDR3 has 12 residues.

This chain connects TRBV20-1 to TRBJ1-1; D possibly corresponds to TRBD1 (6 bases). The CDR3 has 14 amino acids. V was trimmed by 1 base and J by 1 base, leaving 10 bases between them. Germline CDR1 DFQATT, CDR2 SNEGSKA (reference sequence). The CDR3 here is CSARVLRGNTEAFF. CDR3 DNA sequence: TGCAGTGCTAGAGTACTCAGGGGGAACACTGAAGCTTTCTTT.

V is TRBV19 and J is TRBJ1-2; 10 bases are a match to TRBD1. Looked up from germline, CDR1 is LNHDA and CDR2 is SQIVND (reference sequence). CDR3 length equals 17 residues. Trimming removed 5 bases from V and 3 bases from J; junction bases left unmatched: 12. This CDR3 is CASSRRAGTGADYGYTF. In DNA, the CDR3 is TGTGCCAGTAGTCGGCGTGCCGGGACAGGGGCGGACTATGGCTACACCTTC.

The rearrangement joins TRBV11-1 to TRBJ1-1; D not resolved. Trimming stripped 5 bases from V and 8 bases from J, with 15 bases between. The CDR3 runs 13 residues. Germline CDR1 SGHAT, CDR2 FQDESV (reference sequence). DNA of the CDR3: TGTGCCAGCAGCGTAGGTCGCGTTTGGGAAGCTTTCTTT. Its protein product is CASSVGRVWEAFF.

CDR3 nucleotides: TGCAGTGCTACCTCTGGGGGAGATACGCAGTATTTT. This encodes CSATSGGDTQYF. V and J are TRBV20-1 and TRBJ2-3; D is perhaps TRBD1 or TRBD2 (5 bases each). The ends were cut back, 4 bases at V and 5 bases at J, with 10 bases in the middle. The CDR3 is made up of 12 amino acids. Germline values: CDR1 DFQATT, CDR2 SNEGSKA (reference sequence).